The next 12 T cell receptor beta chains were all read from a single sample in a study of blood T cell repertoires in COVID-19. Sequencing was performed with immunoSEQ multiplex PCR; in TCRdb, only in-frame clones are kept and a portion is missing. The sample consists of tens of thousands of clones, about nine tenths of them appearing once. The specimen was peripheral blood. The receptors derive from a woman older than 75 with active COVID-19.

This clone was observed once. The chain carries TRBV5-4 and TRBJ1-1; tentatively, D is TRBD1 (6 bases). Trimming stripped 4 bases from V and 0 bases from J, with 13 bases between. This CDR3 is 15 amino acids long. Germline V gene data show CDR1 as SGHNT and CDR2 as YYREEE (reference sequence). The chain's CDR3 is CASSSGQTMNTEAFF. CDR3 bases: TGTGCCAGCAGCAGCGGACAGACAATGAACACTGAAGCTTTCTTT. Using reference TRBV5-4 and TRBJ1-1 for the parts outside the CDR3, the full variable domain is ETGVTQSPTHLIKTRGQQVTLRCSSQSGHNTVSWYQQALGQGPQFIFQYYREEENGRGNFPPRFSGLQFPNYSSELNVNALELDDSALYLCASSSGQTMNTEAFFGQGTRLTVV.

The rearrangement links TRBV11-2 to TRBJ2-2; D call uncertain. This CDR3 is built from 14 residues. V lost 3 bases and J 5 bases, leaving 10 bases between the germline ends. Germline CDR1 is SGHAT and CDR2 is FQNNGV. The CDR3 DNA reads TGTGCCAGCAGCTTCCGGGTGGAAACCGGGGAGCTGTTTTTT. Its translation: CASSFRVETGELFF.

This clone appeared once. The V call is TRBV9, the J call TRBJ1-2, with TRBD1 matching 9 bases. V was pared by 3 bases and J by 7 bases, with 7 bases of the junction left unmatched. This CDR3 region has 14 residues. The germline gives CDR1 SGDLS, CDR2 YYNGEE. DNA for the CDR3: TGTGCCAGCAGCGCCCCCGGGACAGGGTCTGGCTACACCTTC. The encoded protein is CASSAPGTGSGYTF.

V is TRBV28 and J is TRBJ1-5; unclear D gene. In germline, CDR1 is MDHEN, CDR2 SYDVKM. The CDR3 covers 16 residues. The V gene lost 6 bases and the J gene lost 0 bases, with 15 bases spanning the gap. The CDR3 nucleotides are TGTGCCAGCAGACCCCCGGAGGTTTTTAGCAATCAGCCCCAGCATTTT. Its protein is CASRPPEVFSNQPQHF.

The chain recombines TRBV6-6 with TRBJ1-1; 9 bases align to TRBD1. The V segment lost 7 bases and the J segment 7 bases; nucleotides outside the gene matches: 10. This CDR3 comprises 14 residues. Germline V CDR1 and CDR2: MNHNY, SVGAGI (reference sequence). This chain's CDR3 is CASTPGDRDGEAFF. In nucleotides, the CDR3 is TGTGCCAGCACCCCGGGGGACAGGGATGGTGAAGCTTTCTTT.

The chain recombines TRBV14 with TRBJ1-2; 7 nucleotides match TRBD1. Germline V gene data show CDR1 as SGHDN and CDR2 as FVKESK. Germline trimming cut 3 bases from V and 8 bases from J; bases unmatched to any gene: 6. The CDR3 runs 13 residues. The CDR3 sequence: CASSHARGEGYTF. CDR3 nucleotides: TGTGCCAGCAGCCATGCCAGGGGGGAAGGCTACACCTTC. The variable domain in full, with the rest retrieved from reference TRBV14 and TRBJ1-2, is EAGVTQFPSHSVIEKGQTVTLRCDPISGHDNLYWYRRVMGKEIKFLLHFVKESKQDESGMPNNRFLAERTGGTYSTLKVQPAELEDSGVYFCASSHARGEGYTFGSGTRLTVV.

The chain is built from TRBV7-2 and TRBJ2-5; TRBD2 aligns across 13 bases. J was trimmed by 5 bases and V by 6 bases; bases with no gene match: 3. The CDR3 runs to 14 residues. Germline V gene data show CDR1 as SGHTA and CDR2 as FQGNSA. CDR3 loop: CASRRTSGGETQYF. CDR3 nucleotide sequence: TGTGCCAGCAGAAGGACTAGCGGGGGTGAGACCCAGTACTTC.

In its sample, this clone was seen once. V and J are TRBV24-1 and TRBJ1-1; D uncertain. V lost 5 bases and J 4 bases, leaving 13 bases between the germline ends. CDR1 KGHDR and CDR2 SFDVKD come from the germline V gene. The CDR3 is made up of 14 amino acids. CDR3 residues: CATSARSGSTEAFF. In DNA form, the CDR3 reads TGTGCCACCAGTGCAAGGTCCGGGAGCACTGAAGCTTTCTTT.

The J gene is TRBJ1-1, the V gene TRBV7-9, with TRBD1 identical over 8 bases. The CDR3 consists of 14 residues. Germline loops: CDR1 SEHNR, CDR2 FQNEAQ (reference sequence). V lost 3 bases and J lost 5; bases outside the gene matches: 5. Here the CDR3 reads CASSFGQGRTEAFF. CDR3 sequence (DNA): TGTGCCAGCAGCTTCGGACAGGGACGGACTGAAGCTTTCTTT.

This clone was recorded once. The rearrangement links TRBV28 to TRBJ1-4, with a weak D call TRBD1 (5 bases). The CDR3 contains 15 residues. Germline loops: CDR1 MDHEN, CDR2 SYDVKM. V lost 3 bases to trimming and J lost 3 bases, with 11 bases between them. CDR3 loop: CASSFRAGSNEKLFF. The CDR3 bases are TGTGCCAGCAGTTTCAGGGCGGGGTCTAATGAAAAACTGTTTTTT.

The chain has TRBV21-1 and TRBJ2-1; the table's D call, TRBD2, has no DNA check behind it. TRBV21-1 is described as a pseudogene. The CDR3 sequence is 19 residues long. The CDR3 bases are TGTGCCAGCAGCCCCCGGGACGGAGGACTAGCGGGGGGCCCCAATGAGCAGTTCTTC. Amino acids: CASSPRDGGLAGGPNEQFF.

V gene TRBV7-9 combines with J gene TRBJ1-4, with TRBD1 matching over 10 bases. The germline CDR1 and CDR2 sequences are SEHNR and FQNEAQ (reference sequence). This CDR3 is built from 15 residues. Trimming took 5 bases from V and 10 from J; bases not matched to a gene: 10. CDR3 DNA sequence: TGTGCCAGCAGCCCCGAGACAGGGGGCGGAGGAAAACTGTTTTTT. Its protein product is CASSPETGGGGKLFF.